Here is one TCR beta chain with its context. Its antigen is still unknown. Base qualities are not recorded, but no much larger clone differs from it by a single base. The sample's time point label is to be understood as: week 23, last vaccination. Each vaccine dose was 300 ug of a 20-mer mutant IDH1 peptide in Montanide, given subcutaneously with topical imiquimod. All donors had newly diagnosed IDH1-mutant astrocytomas of WHO grade 3 or 4 that showed loss of nuclear ATRX. The samples were drawn from NOA16, a multicentre, single-arm, open-label phase I trial in Germany that tested a mutant IDH1 peptide vaccine in humans for the first time. Genomic DNA for TCRB sequencing was extracted from EDTA blood using the DNeasy Blood and Tissue Kit. These data belong to a study of a mutant IDH1 vaccine in newly diagnosed glioma (dated by TCRdb to the early 2020s). For context, the study as a whole: Across visits V03 through V10, patients got a total of eight vaccinations, given in weeks 1, 3, 5, 7, 11, 15, 19 and 23. Prior to enrollment, patients had been given standard therapy consisting of radiotherapy alone, temozolomide alone, or radiochemotherapy with temozolomide, with the combination given to most patients. Of the approximately 29 treated patients, 62.5% were male and around 38% were female, and a mean age of approximately 40 years was recorded. In the chemotherapy-containing groups, vaccination started alongside temozolomide cycles, whereas in patients who had radiotherapy alone it started 4-6 weeks after radiotherapy. Peripheral blood was drawn at six visits: V03 (baseline), V05, V07, V10, V12 and V13. Longitudinal TCRB deep sequencing was performed for some 25 treated patients wherever samples were available for exploratory analyses. Overall results and qualifications from the work: Availability determined which PBMC samples were chosen for TCRB deep sequencing. The authors stated that sample limitations prevented analyses of patient blood samples from being reproduced. Across multiple MHC alleles, vaccine-induced immune responses were seen in just over 90% of patients. Changes in the top peripheral T cell clonotypes picked up by TCRB sequencing did not appear to be linked to pseudoprogression.

Receptors were amplified or captured by the immunoSEQ multiplex PCR assay. Following the manufacturer's protocol, the hsTCRB Kit was used to amplify rearranged TCR beta chain sequences. Sequencing of TCRB libraries was carried out on an Illumina MiSeq. In the authors' own workflow: Demultiplexing, trimming and gene mapping were performed with the kit vendor's proprietary platform. TCRdb mirrors the immuneACCESS table, restricted to in-frame sequences. Some clones are absent from its copies; in checked studies, under half trace to an unresolved V gene, and the reason for the others is unknown. From that table come the V and J calls and clone size; the DNA was used to work out D and trimming. This sample lists about 82,000 clones; approximately 85% were detected once. 2% to 2.5% of the sample belongs to the ten largest clones. This clonotype originated in a man aged 30 to 45 with glioma. Some clones in this sample may be carry-over from other donors' samples. The specimen comprised PBMCs, sampled from a glioma patient whose treatment included an IDH1 peptide vaccine.

CDR3 loop: CASSVVFRETYF. The bases are TGCGCCAGCAGTGTCGTTTTTCGGGAGACGTATTTT. The V and J genes are TRBV10-2 and TRBJ2-3; the D segment could be TRBD2, given 6 matching bases. The germline V gene provides CDR1 WSHSY and CDR2 SAAADI. Counted from cysteine to phenylalanine, this CDR3 has 12 amino acids. This entry keeps only the CDR3 DNA: 36 bases, framed from base 1. The junction carries 16 bases between V and J, which are trimmed by 4 bases and 14 bases respectively.